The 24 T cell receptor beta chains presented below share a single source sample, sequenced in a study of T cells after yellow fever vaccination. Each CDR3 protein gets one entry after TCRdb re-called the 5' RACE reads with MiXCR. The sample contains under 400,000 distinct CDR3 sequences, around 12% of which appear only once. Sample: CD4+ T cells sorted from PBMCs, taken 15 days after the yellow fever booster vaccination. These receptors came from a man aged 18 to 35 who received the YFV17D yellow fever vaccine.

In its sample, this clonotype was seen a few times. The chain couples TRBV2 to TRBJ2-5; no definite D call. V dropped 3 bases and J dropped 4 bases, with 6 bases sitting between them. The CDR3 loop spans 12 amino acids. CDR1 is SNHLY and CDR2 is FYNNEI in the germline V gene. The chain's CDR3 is CASSERGETQYF. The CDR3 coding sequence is TGTGCCAGCAGTGAGCGAGGAGAGACCCAGTACTTC.

This chain's CDR3 is CASSPRPWGPVGETQYF. CDR3 bases: TGTGCCAGCAGTCCCCGGCCCTGGGGGCCCGTAGGAGAGACCCAGTACTTC. The chain couples TRBV27 to TRBJ2-5, with D perhaps TRBD1 (6 bases). Trimming cost V 5 bases and J 4 bases, with 23 bases left between them. CDR3 length equals 17 residues. The germline V gene encodes CDR1 MNHEY and CDR2 SMNVEV (reference sequence).

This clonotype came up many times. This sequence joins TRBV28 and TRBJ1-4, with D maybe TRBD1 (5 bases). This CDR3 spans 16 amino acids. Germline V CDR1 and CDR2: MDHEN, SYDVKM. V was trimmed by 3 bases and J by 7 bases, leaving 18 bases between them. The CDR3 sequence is CASSFTGASWGEKLFF. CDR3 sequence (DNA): TGTGCCAGCAGTTTTACCGGGGCCAGCTGGGGTGAAAAACTGTTTTTT.

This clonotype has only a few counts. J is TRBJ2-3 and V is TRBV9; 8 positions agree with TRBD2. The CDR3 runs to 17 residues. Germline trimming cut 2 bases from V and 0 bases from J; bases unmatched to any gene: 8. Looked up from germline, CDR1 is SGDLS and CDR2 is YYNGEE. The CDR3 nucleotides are TGTGCCAGCAGCGTTGCGGGGGGCACATCTAGCACAGATACGCAGTATTTT. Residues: CASSVAGGTSSTDTQYF.

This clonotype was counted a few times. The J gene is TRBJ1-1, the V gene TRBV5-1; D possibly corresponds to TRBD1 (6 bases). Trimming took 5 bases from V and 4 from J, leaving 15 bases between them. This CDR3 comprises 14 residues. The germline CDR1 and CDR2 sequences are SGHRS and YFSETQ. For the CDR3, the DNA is TGCGCCAGCAGATCGACGACAGGCGGCACTGAAGCTTTCTTT. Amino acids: CASRSTTGGTEAFF.

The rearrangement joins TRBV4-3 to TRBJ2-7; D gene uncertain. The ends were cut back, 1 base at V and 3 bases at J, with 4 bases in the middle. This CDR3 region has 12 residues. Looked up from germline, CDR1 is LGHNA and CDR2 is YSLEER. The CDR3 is CASSQAGYEQYV. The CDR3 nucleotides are TGCGCCAGCAGCCAAGCGGGCTACGAGCAGTACGTC.

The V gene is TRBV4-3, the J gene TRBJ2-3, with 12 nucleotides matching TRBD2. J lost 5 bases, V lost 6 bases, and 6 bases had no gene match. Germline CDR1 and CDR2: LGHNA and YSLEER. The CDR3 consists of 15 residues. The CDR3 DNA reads TGCGCCAGCAGTCTAGCGGGGGGGAGTATAGATACGCAGTATTTT. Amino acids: CASSLAGGSIDTQYF.

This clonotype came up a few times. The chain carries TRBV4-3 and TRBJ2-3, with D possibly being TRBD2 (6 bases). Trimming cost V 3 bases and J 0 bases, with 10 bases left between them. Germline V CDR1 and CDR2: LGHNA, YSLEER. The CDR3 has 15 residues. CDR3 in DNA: TGCGCCAGCAGCCAGCAACTAGCAAGCACAGATACGCAGTATTTT. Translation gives CASSQQLASTDTQYF.

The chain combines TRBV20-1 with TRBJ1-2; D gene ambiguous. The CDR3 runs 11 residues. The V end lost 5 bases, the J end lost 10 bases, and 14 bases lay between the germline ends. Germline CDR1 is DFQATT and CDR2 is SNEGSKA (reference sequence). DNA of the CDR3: TGCAGTGCTTCCCCCGAGGCTACCTACACCTTC. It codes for CSASPEATYTF.

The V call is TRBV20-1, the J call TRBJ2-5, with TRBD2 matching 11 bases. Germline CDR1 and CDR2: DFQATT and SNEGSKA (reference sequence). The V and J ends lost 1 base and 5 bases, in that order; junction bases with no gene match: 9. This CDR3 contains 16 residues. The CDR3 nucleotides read TGCAGTGCTAGAGGCCTAGCGGGGGGCAGCAGGGAGACCCAGTACTTC. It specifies CSARGLAGGSRETQYF.

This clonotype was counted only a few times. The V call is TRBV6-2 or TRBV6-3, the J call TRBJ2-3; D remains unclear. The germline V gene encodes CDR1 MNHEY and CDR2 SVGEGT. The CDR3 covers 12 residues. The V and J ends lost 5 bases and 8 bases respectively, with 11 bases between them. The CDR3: CASSQALGTQYF. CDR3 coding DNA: TGTGCCAGCAGTCAGGCCCTGGGTACGCAGTATTTT.

The CDR3 nucleotides are TGTGCCAGCAGTTTACTCGGGACAGGGGGTCGCACCGGGGAGCTGTTTTTT. Its translation: CASSLLGTGGRTGELFF. The genes are TRBV27 and TRBJ2-2, with 11 bases identical to TRBD1. With 2 bases clipped from V and 4 bases from J, the junction kept 6 bases outside the gene matches. Looked up from germline, CDR1 is MNHEY and CDR2 is SMNVEV (reference sequence). This CDR3 region has 17 residues.

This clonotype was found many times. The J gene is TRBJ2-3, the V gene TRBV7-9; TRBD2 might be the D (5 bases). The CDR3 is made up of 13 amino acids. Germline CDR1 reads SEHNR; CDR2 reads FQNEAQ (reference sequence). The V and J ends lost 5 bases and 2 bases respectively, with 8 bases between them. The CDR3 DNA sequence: TGTGCCAGCAGCGTCCGGGACACAGATACGCAGTATTTT. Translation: CASSVRDTDTQYF.

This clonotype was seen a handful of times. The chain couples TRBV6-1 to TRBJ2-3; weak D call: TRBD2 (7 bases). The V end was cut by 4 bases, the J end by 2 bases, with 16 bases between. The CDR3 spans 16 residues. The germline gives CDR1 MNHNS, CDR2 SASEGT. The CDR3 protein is CASSGGGLLNTDTQYF. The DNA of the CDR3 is TGTGCCAGCAGTGGCGGGGGCCTACTTAACACAGATACGCAGTATTTT.

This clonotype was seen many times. CDR3 sequence: CASSSWGGDSTEAFF. The CDR3 DNA reads TGTGCCAGCAGCTCCTGGGGGGGGGATTCGACTGAAGCTTTCTTT. The gene calls are TRBV7-6 and TRBJ1-1, with D possibly TRBD1 on 5 matching bases. The CDR3 consists of 15 residues. Germline CDR1 SGHVS, CDR2 FNYEAQ. V was clipped by 4 bases and J by 5 bases, with 17 bases between them.

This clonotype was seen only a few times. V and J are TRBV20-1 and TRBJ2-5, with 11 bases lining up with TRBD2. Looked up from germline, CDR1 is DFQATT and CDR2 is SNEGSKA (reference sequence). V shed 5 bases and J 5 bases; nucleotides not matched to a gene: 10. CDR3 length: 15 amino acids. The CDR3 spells CSAHDSGGARETQYF. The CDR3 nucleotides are TGCAGTGCTCATGATAGCGGGGGGGCAAGGGAGACCCAGTACTTC.

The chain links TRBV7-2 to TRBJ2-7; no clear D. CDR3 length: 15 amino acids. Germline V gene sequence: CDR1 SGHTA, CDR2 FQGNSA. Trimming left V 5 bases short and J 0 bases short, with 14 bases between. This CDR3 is CASSLQSGPSYEQYV. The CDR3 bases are TGTGCCAGCAGCCTCCAGTCCGGGCCCTCCTACGAGCAGTACGTC.

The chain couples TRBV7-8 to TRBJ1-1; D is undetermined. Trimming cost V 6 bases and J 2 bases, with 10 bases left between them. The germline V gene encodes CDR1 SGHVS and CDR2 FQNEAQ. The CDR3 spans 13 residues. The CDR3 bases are TGTGCCAGCAGTCAATTCAGAAACACTGAAGCTTTCTTT. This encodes CASSQFRNTEAFF.

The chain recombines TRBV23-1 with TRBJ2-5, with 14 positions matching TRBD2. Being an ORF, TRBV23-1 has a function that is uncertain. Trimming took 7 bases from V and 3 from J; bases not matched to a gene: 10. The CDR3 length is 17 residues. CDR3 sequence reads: CASTKEGGLAGEETQYF. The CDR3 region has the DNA TGCGCCAGCACCAAAGAAGGGGGACTAGCGGGGGAAGAGACCCAGTACTTC.

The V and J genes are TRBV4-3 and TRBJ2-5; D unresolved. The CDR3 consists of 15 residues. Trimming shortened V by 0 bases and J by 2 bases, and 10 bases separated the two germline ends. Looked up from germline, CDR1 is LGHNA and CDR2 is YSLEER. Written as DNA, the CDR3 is TGCGCCAGCAGCCAAGATAGCAACAAACAAGAGACCCAGTACTTC. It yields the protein CASSQDSNKQETQYF.

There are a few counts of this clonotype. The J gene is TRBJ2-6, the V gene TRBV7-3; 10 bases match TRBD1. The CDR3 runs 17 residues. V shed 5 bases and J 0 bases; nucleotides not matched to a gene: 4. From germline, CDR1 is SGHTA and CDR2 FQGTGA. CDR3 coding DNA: TGTGCCAGCAGCGCGCGACAGGGGGCCTCTGGGGCCAACGTCCTGACTTTC. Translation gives CASSARQGASGANVLTF.

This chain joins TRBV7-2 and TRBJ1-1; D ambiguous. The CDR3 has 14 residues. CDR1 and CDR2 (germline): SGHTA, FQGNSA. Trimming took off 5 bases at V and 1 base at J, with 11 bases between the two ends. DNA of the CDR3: TGTGCCAGCAGCCTCTCTCAGCAGAACACTGAAGCTTTCTTT. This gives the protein CASSLSQQNTEAFF. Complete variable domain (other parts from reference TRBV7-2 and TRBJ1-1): GAGVSQSPSNKVTEKGKDVELRCDPISGHTALYWYRQSLGQGLEFLIYFQGNSAPDKSGLPSDRFSAERTGGSVSTLTIQRTQQEDSAVYLCASSLSQQNTEAFFGQGTRLTVV.

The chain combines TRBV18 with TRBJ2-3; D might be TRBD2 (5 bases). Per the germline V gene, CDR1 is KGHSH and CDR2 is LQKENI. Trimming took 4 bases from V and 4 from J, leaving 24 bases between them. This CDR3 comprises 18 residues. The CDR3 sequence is CASSRRSPVGVGADTQYF. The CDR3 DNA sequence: TGTGCCAGCTCACGAAGGTCACCGGTCGGGGTAGGCGCAGATACGCAGTATTTT.

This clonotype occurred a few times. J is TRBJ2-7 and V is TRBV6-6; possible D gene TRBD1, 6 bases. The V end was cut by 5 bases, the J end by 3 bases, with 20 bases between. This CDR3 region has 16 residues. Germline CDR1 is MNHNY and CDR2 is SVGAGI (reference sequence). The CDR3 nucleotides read TGTGCCAGCAGTACCCTCCCGGGACACCCCTTCTACGAGCAGTACGTC. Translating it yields CASSTLPGHPFYEQYV.